These T cell receptor beta chains were read from a single sample in a study of vaccination and CD4 T cells after COVID-19. Their cognate antigens are unknown. TCRdb recomputed calls from the PCR reads with MiXCR, one row per CDR3 protein. The sample contains tens of thousands of distinct CDR3 sequences, 64% of which appear only once. Sequencing input: CD4+ T cells from blood, cultured in vitro. Every receptor here comes from a human donor who had recovered from COVID-19. The CDR3 runs from the conserved cysteine through the conserved F or W. The order of the fields is CDR3 protein, V gene, clone size, J gene. Size is stated for part of the rows, as once, few or many counts, or as a class when the clone is expanded.

CSARTSLSSYEQYF	TRBV29-1	NA	TRBJ2-7
CATSDLNQPQHF	TRBV24-1	few	TRBJ1-5
CASSLGGAGEKLFF	TRBV28	NA	TRBJ1-4
CASRRLGAGVRDTQYF	TRBV6-2/TRBV6-3	NA	TRBJ2-3
CASSSRLTQGYEQYF	TRBV7-2	NA	TRBJ2-7
CASSRDRTSRPQHF	TRBV6-1	NA	TRBJ1-5
CSARPTFNQPQHF	TRBV20-1	NA	TRBJ1-5
CASSLAGGNTEAFF	TRBV11-2	few	TRBJ1-1
CASSDTAGGFGYTF	TRBV7-9	once	TRBJ1-2
CASKGEGQGLAKNIQYF	TRBV6-1	NA	TRBJ2-4
CASSRQAVYYGYTF	TRBV6-2/TRBV6-3	NA	TRBJ1-2
CASSEIAGLNEQFF	TRBV7-3	few	TRBJ2-1
CASTLAPGGSLQFF	TRBV5-4	NA	TRBJ2-1
CASSYRTGELFF	TRBV6-5	NA	TRBJ2-2
CASKRAARWENQPQHF	TRBV27	NA	TRBJ1-5
CASSLGQGTETQYF	TRBV7-3	few	TRBJ2-5
CASIDLSVKGNTGELFF	TRBV6-1	NA	TRBJ2-2
CASSYGVSHVGTDTQYF	TRBV6-5	few	TRBJ2-3
CSAEDRGYTEAFF	TRBV20-1	NA	TRBJ1-1
CATSAGGGISGNTIYF	TRBV24-1	NA	TRBJ1-3
CASSVAPGQTETQYF	TRBV9	NA	TRBJ2-5
CASRKGGMEREQYF	TRBV6-1	NA	TRBJ2-7
CASSPRGEQGNTIYF	TRBV6-1	NA	TRBJ1-3
CSAPGQGNTGELFF	TRBV29-1	NA	TRBJ2-2
CASSLKGKDGRGDYGYTF	TRBV7-3	NA	TRBJ1-2
CASSVGPSPNNQPQHF	TRBV9	NA	TRBJ1-5
CASMEYNEQFF	TRBV6-2/TRBV6-3	NA	TRBJ2-1
CSASSGSRVGYEQYF	TRBV20-1	NA	TRBJ2-7
CATRTAAYSNQPQHF	TRBV19	few	TRBJ1-5
CAWSPRQHYNSPLHF	TRBV30	NA	TRBJ1-6
CASSYSRGGQPQHF	TRBV6-5	NA	TRBJ1-5
CASSFRGGQETQYF	TRBV11-2	NA	TRBJ2-5
CASSSARQGSGYTF	TRBV7-2	NA	TRBJ1-2
CASSLSGEKLFF	TRBV7-9	NA	TRBJ1-4
CASSPQGGGYTF	TRBV6-1	NA	TRBJ1-2